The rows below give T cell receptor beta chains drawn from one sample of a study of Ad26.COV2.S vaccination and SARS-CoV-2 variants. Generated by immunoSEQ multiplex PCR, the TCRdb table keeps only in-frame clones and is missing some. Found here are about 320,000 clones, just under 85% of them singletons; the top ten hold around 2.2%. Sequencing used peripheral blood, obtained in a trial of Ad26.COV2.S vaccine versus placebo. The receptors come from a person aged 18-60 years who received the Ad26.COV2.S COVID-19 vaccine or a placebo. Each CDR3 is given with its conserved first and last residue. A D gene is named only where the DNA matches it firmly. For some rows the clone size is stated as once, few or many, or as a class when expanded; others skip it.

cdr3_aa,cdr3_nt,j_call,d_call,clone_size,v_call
CASSLSQGGGNSPLHF,TGTGCCAGCAGTCTATCACAGGGGGGAGGTAATTCACCCCTCCACTTT,TRBJ1-6,TRBD1,-,TRBV27
CASSLALIAGNYEQYF,TGTGCCAGCAGCTTAGCACTCATAGCGGGGAACTACGAGCAGTACTTC,TRBJ2-7,TRBD2,-,TRBV7-8
CASILSPNSDTEAFF,TGTGCCAGCATTCTATCGCCCAATTCGGACACTGAAGCTTTCTTT,TRBJ1-1,-,-,TRBV27
CASSQAVSTNEKLFF,TGTGCCAGCAGCCAAGCAGTTTCAACTAATGAAAAACTGTTTTTT,TRBJ1-4,-,-,TRBV14
CASSLAGVRTEAFF,TGTGCCAGCAGCTTGGCGGGGGTTCGCACTGAAGCTTTCTTT,TRBJ1-1,-,-,TRBV7-2
CASSGTGQGRNQPQHF,TGTGCCAGCAGTGGGACCGGACAGGGACGCAATCAGCCCCAGCATTTT,TRBJ1-5,TRBD1,once,TRBV2
CASSLNGGDSPLHF,TGTGCCAGCAGCTTAAACGGGGGCGATTCACCCCTCCACTTT,TRBJ1-6,-,-,TRBV11-3
CASSLLGRVGNTIYF,TGTGCCAGCAGTTTATTGGGCAGGGTAGGAAACACCATATATTTT,TRBJ1-3,-,few,TRBV28
CASSNTGTSAGSDTQYF,TGTGCCAGCAGCAATACCGGGACTAGCGCGGGGTCAGATACGCAGTATTTT,TRBJ2-3,TRBD2,-,TRBV5-4
CASSLALAGASEQFF,TGTGCCAGCAGCTTAGCGCTAGCGGGGGCGAGTGAGCAGTTCTTC,TRBJ2-1,TRBD2,-,TRBV7-3
CASSYGGGWRETQYF,TGTGCCAGCAGTTACGGAGGGGGCTGGAGGGAGACCCAGTACTTC,TRBJ2-5,-,-,TRBV6-5
CASSFTSGGSSYNEQFF,TGTGCCAGCAGCTTCACTAGCGGGGGTAGCTCCTACAATGAGCAGTTCTTC,TRBJ2-1,TRBD2,-,TRBV5-6
CASSAGNSGNTIYF,TGCGCCAGCAGCGCTGGGAACTCTGGAAACACCATATATTTT,TRBJ1-3,-,-,TRBV5-1
CASSVAGENTEAFF,TGTGCCAGCAGCGTCGCAGGGGAGAACACTGAAGCTTTCTTT,TRBJ1-1,-,-,TRBV9
CASSLEKGGAGSTYEQYF,TGTGCCAGCAGCTTAGAAAAGGGGGGAGCAGGGTCCACCTACGAGCAGTACTTC,TRBJ2-7,-,-,TRBV11-3
CASSLHRVAYEQYF,TGCGCCAGCAGCTTGCACAGGGTAGCCTACGAGCAGTACTTC,TRBJ2-7,-,-,TRBV5-1
CASSANPGAYGYTF,TGTGCCAGCAGCGCCAATCCCGGGGCCTATGGCTACACCTTC,TRBJ1-2,-,-,TRBV9
CASSLPGAYEQYF,TGTGCCAGCAGCCTCCCGGGGGCCTACGAGCAGTACTTC,TRBJ2-7,-,many,TRBV7-9
CASSRETNTEAFF,TGTGCCAGTAGTCGAGAAACCAACACTGAAGCTTTCTTT,TRBJ1-1,-,-,TRBV19
CATSPGGATNEKLFF,TGTGCCACCAGCCCCGGGGGAGCAACTAATGAAAAACTGTTTTTT,TRBJ1-4,-,-,TRBV15
CASSMAASNQPQHF,TGTGCCAGTAGTATGGCAGCTAGCAATCAGCCCCAGCATTTT,TRBJ1-5,-,-,TRBV19
CASSPITTSEAFF,TGTGCCAGCTCACCAATAACAACTTCTGAAGCTTTCTTT,TRBJ1-1,-,-,TRBV18
CASSPMGWATEAFF,TGTGCCAGCAGCCCAATGGGTTGGGCCACTGAAGCTTTCTTT,TRBJ1-1,-,few,TRBV7-6
CASSLGDRVKNEQFF,TGCGCCAGCAGCTTGGGGGACAGGGTTAAGAATGAGCAGTTCTTC,TRBJ2-1,TRBD1,-,TRBV5-1
CASSQDNRERGYTF,TGTGCCAGCAGCCAAGATAATCGGGAAAGGGGCTACACCTTC,TRBJ1-2,-,once,TRBV4-2
CASSQGRGRQPQHF,TGTGCCAGCAGCCAAGGACGGGGGAGACAGCCCCAGCATTTT,TRBJ1-5,-,-,TRBV3-1/TRBV3-2
CASSPAGNSPLHF,TGTGCCAGCAGCCCCGCGGGGAATTCACCCCTCCACTTT,TRBJ1-6,-,-,TRBV9
CASSARDANHQPQHF,TGTGCCAGCTCAGCCCGGGACGCCAATCATCAGCCCCAGCATTTT,TRBJ1-5,-,few,TRBV18
CAIGQGLDYGYTF,TGTGCCATAGGGCAAGGTCTAGACTATGGCTACACCTTC,TRBJ1-2,-,once,TRBV10-3
CASSQSETRQGANEQYF,TGCGCCAGCAGCCAATCCGAGACACGACAGGGGGCCAACGAGCAGTACTTC,TRBJ2-7,TRBD1,-,TRBV4-1